This entry describes one T cell receptor beta chain. The sample belongs to a study of shared clonotypes between healthy human individuals. V lost 2 bases, J lost 5 bases, and 12 bases lay in between. Germline loops: CDR1 MNHEY, CDR2 SVGAGI. The CDR3 sequence is 14 residues long. Libraries were prepared by immunoSEQ multiplex PCR; TCRdb keeps only in-frame clonotypes and omits some of them. The sample carries under 750,000 clones, 55% to 75% recorded once. This receptor was identified in a woman aged 25 to 45 in good health. Sequencing used memory CD4+ T cells sorted from blood. Subset here: CD45RA-negative fraction. J is TRBJ2-5 and V is TRBV6-5; D is perhaps TRBD2 (6 bases). CDR3 region: CASSYGGIRETQYF. Here the CDR3 DNA reads TGTGCCAGCAGTTACGGCGGGATTCGCGAGACCCAGTACTTC.